These 20 T cell receptor beta chains came from one sample sequenced in a study of cytomegalovirus exposure and HLA in healthy donors (TCRdb year 2017). Libraries were prepared through the immunoSEQ multiplex PCR assay. The multiplex PCR relied on a mix of 60 forward primers for TCR Vbeta segments and 13 reverse primers for TCR Jbeta segments. TCRdb carries this immuneACCESS record with in-frame sequences only. Its versions omit some clonotypes, under half of them owing to an unresolved V gene in the studies checked, with the rest unexplained. Present in this sample are around 150,000 clones, around 80% of which were seen just once. Approximately 6.8% of the sample is in the top ten clones. The sequenced material came from PBMCs. These receptors were collected from a male donor in good health and CMV-seropositive.

The chain combines TRBV5-1 with TRBJ2-2, with D tentatively TRBD2 (5 bases). The CDR3 spans 15 residues. The V and J ends lost 9 bases and 0 bases respectively, with 15 bases between them. Germline-derived CDR1 and CDR2 are SGHRS and YFSETQ. In DNA form, the CDR3 reads TGCGCCACAGCGGAAGGTACCGCGAACACCGGGGAGCTGTTTTTT. It specifies CATAEGTANTGELFF.

About this clone itself: At the DNA level, this CDR3 is encoded by other sequences in the same sample as well. V and J are TRBV4-3 and TRBJ2-7, with 9 bases fitting TRBD1. Trimming cost V 4 bases and J 1 base; bases outside gene matches: 2. The germline CDR1 and CDR2 sequences are LGHNA and YSLEER. The CDR3 covers 14 residues. CDR3 in DNA: TGCGCCAGCAGCCTGGGACAGGGTTCCTACGAGCAGTACTTC. Protein sequence: CASSLGQGSYEQYF.

The CDR3 nucleotides read TGTGCCAGCAGCTTACAGGGGTGGCAAGAGACCCAGTACTTC. Translating it yields CASSLQGWQETQYF. The V and J genes are TRBV5-4 and TRBJ2-5; 7 bases are a match to TRBD1. From germline, CDR1 is SGHNT and CDR2 YYREEE (reference sequence). V shed 2 bases, J shed 2 bases, and the junction held 3 bases outside the gene matches. This CDR3 has 14 residues. The full variable domain, completed using reference TRBV5-4 and TRBJ2-5, is ETGVTQSPTHLIKTRGQQVTLRCSSQSGHNTVSWYQQALGQGPQFIFQYYREEENGRGNFPPRFSGLQFPNYSSELNVNALELDDSALYLCASSLQGWQETQYFGPGTRLLVL.

The J gene is TRBJ1-3, the V gene TRBV7-6, with D perhaps TRBD1 (6 bases). V gave up 0 bases and J gave up 0 bases, with 9 bases separating them. The germline gives CDR1 SGHVS, CDR2 FNYEAQ. This CDR3 has 16 residues. In nucleotides, the CDR3 is TGTGCCAGCAGCTTAGCACCCAGGGGCTCTGGAAACACCATATATTTT. Its protein product is CASSLAPRGSGNTIYF.

This chain connects TRBV13 to TRBJ2-7, with TRBD1 identical over 7 bases. Germline CDR1 and CDR2: PRHDT and FYEKMQ (reference sequence). The trim removed 5 bases at V and 2 bases at J, leaving 3 bases unmatched. The CDR3 loop spans 13 amino acids. The CDR3 coding sequence is TGTGCCAGCAGCCTGACAGGGCCCTACGAGCAGTACTTC. Amino acid sequence: CASSLTGPYEQYF.

This rearrangement joins TRBV29-1 to TRBJ2-7, with TRBD1 identical over 12 bases. V was pared by 7 bases and J by 6 bases, with 13 bases of the junction left unmatched. The CDR3 contains 15 residues. Germline V gene data show CDR1 as SQVTM and CDR2 as ANQGSEA. CDR3 loop: CSASGTGGASGEQYF. In DNA form, the CDR3 reads TGCAGCGCTTCCGGGACAGGGGGCGCGTCCGGCGAGCAGTACTTC.

This chain uses TRBV9 with TRBJ2-7; D is unclear. Germline V gene lookup returns CDR1 SGDLS and CDR2 YYNGEE. This CDR3 has 14 residues. The V gene lost 0 bases and the J gene lost 3 bases, with 10 bases spanning the gap. This chain's CDR3 is CASSVAQAGYEQYF. CDR3 bases: TGTGCCAGCAGCGTAGCTCAGGCCGGCTACGAGCAGTACTTC.

The CDR3 loop is CASSLVSSGGFYGELFF. The CDR3 region has the DNA TGTGCCAGCAGCTTAGTATCTTCGGGGGGGTTCTACGGGGAGCTGTTTTTT. The genes are TRBV7-6 and TRBJ2-2; 8 bases map to TRBD2. This CDR3 spans 17 amino acids. V dropped 1 base and J dropped 7; count of bases not matched to a gene: 11. Germline V gives CDR1 SGHVS, CDR2 FNYEAQ.

This clone was detected only once. This sequence joins TRBV6-1 and TRBJ2-2; the match to TRBD1 covers 8 bases. Germline-derived CDR1 and CDR2 are MNHNS and SASEGT. V lost 0 bases, J lost 5 bases, and 11 bases stayed unmatched. The CDR3 length is 18 residues. Here the CDR3 reads CASSEAPVTGDWTGELFF. CDR3 bases: TGTGCCAGCAGTGAAGCCCCAGTGACAGGGGACTGGACCGGGGAGCTGTTTTTT.

This chain links TRBV11-3 with TRBJ2-5; no reliable D call. The J call may be faulty, since TRBJ2-7 better matches the DNA end. This CDR3 comprises 19 residues. Germline CDR1 is SGHNT and CDR2 is YENEEA. This chain's CDR3 is CASSLDSFLSNPKSYEQYF. The CDR3 bases are TGTGCCAGCAGCTTAGATTCCTTTCTCTCAAACCCCAAGTCTTACGAGCAGTACTTC.

The DNA of the CDR3 is TGTGCCAGCAGTTTGACTAGCAGAGGAAACTACGAGCAGTACTTC. It translates to CASSLTSRGNYEQYF. The rearrangement uses TRBV6-5 and TRBJ2-7, with 7 positions matching TRBD2. CDR3 size: 15 residues. The germline gives CDR1 MNHEY, CDR2 SVGAGI. Germline trimming cut 4 bases from V and 3 bases from J; bases unmatched to any gene: 9.

In its sample, this clone was seen once. The gene calls are TRBV6-5 and TRBJ2-1; D is unresolved. This CDR3 spans 14 amino acids. Trimming removed 10 bases at V and 3 bases at J, with 16 bases between. CDR1 and CDR2 (germline): MNHEY, SVGAGI. CDR3 in amino acids: CATSYPGYYNEQFF. In nucleotides, the CDR3 is TGTGCCACCTCCTATCCGGGTTACTACAATGAGCAGTTCTTC.

This chain joins TRBV25-1 and TRBJ2-3; 9 nucleotides line up with TRBD1. V shed 2 bases and J 7 bases; nucleotides not matched to a gene: 10. The CDR3 is made up of 16 amino acids. Germline V gene data show CDR1 as MGHDK and CDR2 as SYGVNS. In DNA form, the CDR3 reads TGTGCCAGCAGTGAACCGGGACAGGGATTGGTATATACGCAGTATTTT. This gives the protein CASSEPGQGLVYTQYF.

The chain combines TRBV30 with TRBJ2-7, with TRBD1 matching 7 bases. Trimming at V came to 2 bases and at J to 5 bases, leaving 3 bases not matched to a gene. CDR1 and CDR2 from the germline V gene are GTSNPN and SVGIG (reference sequence). There are 12 residues in the CDR3. CDR3 protein: CAWSQQGNEQYF. The CDR3 coding sequence is TGTGCCTGGAGTCAACAGGGGAACGAGCAGTACTTC.

J is TRBJ1-4 and V is TRBV5-4, with 7 bases lining up with TRBD1. The CDR3 totals 14 residues. The germline CDR1 and CDR2 sequences are SGHNT and YYREEE (reference sequence). Trimming at V came to 3 bases and at J to 3 bases, leaving 2 bases not matched to a gene. CDR3 coding DNA: TGTGCCAGCAGCTACGGACAGGCTAATGAAAAACTGTTTTTT. Translating it yields CASSYGQANEKLFF.

The chain has TRBV28 and TRBJ1-2, with D possibly TRBD1 on 6 matching bases. Germline V gene data show CDR1 as MDHEN and CDR2 as SYDVKM. CDR3 size: 13 residues. V was clipped by 7 bases and J by 4 bases, with 13 bases between them. CDR3 region: CASKPGAAYGYTF. CDR3 nucleotide sequence: TGTGCCAGCAAACCAGGGGCCGCCTATGGCTACACCTTC.

The gene calls are TRBV19 and TRBJ2-5, with a tentative D call TRBD2 (5 bases). Germline values: CDR1 LNHDA, CDR2 SQIVND (reference sequence). V lost 11 bases to trimming and J lost 2 bases, with 21 bases between them. CDR3 length: 15 amino acids. CDR3 amino acids: CASSNNHWEQETQYF. CDR3 sequence (DNA): TGTGCCTCAAGTAATAACCATTGGGAGCAAGAGACCCAGTACTTC.

The chain combines TRBV5-1 with TRBJ1-2; 7 nucleotides line up with TRBD1. V gave up 0 bases and J gave up 2 bases; unmatched junction bases: 1. Germline V gives CDR1 SGHRS, CDR2 YFSETQ. This CDR3 has 14 amino acids. In DNA, the CDR3 is TGCGCCAGCAGCTTGGAACAGGGGAACTATGGCTACACCTTC. Translated: CASSLEQGNYGYTF.

This clone came up a few times. This rearrangement joins TRBV27 to TRBJ2-7; 8 nucleotides line up with TRBD1. Germline loops: CDR1 MNHEY, CDR2 SMNVEV (reference sequence). The CDR3 runs to 14 residues. Germline trimming cut 3 bases from V and 6 bases from J; bases unmatched to any gene: 7. Here the CDR3 reads CASSLRTGSSEQYF. CDR3 in DNA: TGTGCCAGCAGTTTGAGGACAGGGTCTTCCGAGCAGTACTTC.

The V and J genes are TRBV5-1 and TRBJ1-2, with 7 bases that match TRBD1. This CDR3 spans 15 amino acids. The V gene end was trimmed by 0 bases and the J gene end by 4 bases; junction bases not matched to a gene: 6. The germline V gene encodes CDR1 SGHRS and CDR2 YFSETQ. CDR3 loop: CASSLGPDRPYGYTF. For the CDR3, the DNA is TGCGCCAGCAGCTTGGGGCCGGACAGGCCCTATGGCTACACCTTC.